The clone carrying this T cell receptor (beta chain) was seen a few times. Its antigen is still unknown. This sample was included in a study of blood T cells in healthy people across ages. Study-level findings and limits: PBMC samples, being unsorted, prevented any conclusive comparison of naive and antigen-experienced cells. With donor CMV status unknown, expanded clonotype changes were possibly confounded. Long-lived donors exceeded aged donors in naive CD4+ cells and diversity.

The CDR3 has 16 amino acids. Germline values: CDR1 SGHTA, CDR2 FQGTGA. V lost 2 bases and J lost 5, with 17 bases in between. A sample-barcoded 5' primer and a J-beta primer mix were used in a second PCR of roughly 6 to 11 cycles. TCRdb itself ran the 5' RACE reads through MiXCR, one entry per CDR3 protein. The table has 700,000 to 800,000 distinct CDR3 sequences, approximately 43% seen once. This sequence originates from a woman in her fifties or sixties in good health. The sample comprised blood. This sequence joins TRBV7-3 and TRBJ2-3, with a possible D match to TRBD2 (6 bases). This CDR3 is CASSLGYGGIGDTQYF. The CDR3 DNA is TGTGCCAGCAGCTTAGGTTATGGCGGGATTGGAGATACGCAGTATTTT.